The T cell receptor (beta chain) described here comes from a study of blood T cell repertoires in COVID-19 (dated by TCRdb to 2020 to 2021). Study-wide context: Samples from collaborators originated in the United States, Italy and Spain and spanned both the acute and convalescent phases of COVID-19. The material from the prospective study consisted of cDNA or gDNA derived from T cells, B-cell-depleted T cells, or PBMCs. Subjects who had been exposed to COVID-19, were actively infected with it, or had recovered from it provided the deeply sampled blood TCRbeta repertoires that made up the dataset. A freely available public database, intended as a resource for researchers studying the immune response to SARS-CoV-2, is where the repertoires were released. Samples were obtained from the ongoing ImmuneRACE study (first 160 participants) and from some 1,200 subjects provided by 6 global collaborators. Nearly every sample came with metadata listing a de-identified subject ID, COVID-19 status, age in years and sex. Where available, HLA class I and class II types were obtained from metadata supplied by the sample provider rather than from assay-based typing.

TCRbeta CDR3 regions were amplified from genomic DNA using the immunoSEQ Assay, a bias-controlled multiplex PCR. The study's own analysis went as follows. Within the assay, amplification of reference gene primers was used to estimate how many nucleated cells each sample contained. Sequence reads were collapsed and filtered to measure the absolute abundance of every unique TCRbeta CDR3 rearrangement. Productive Simpson clonality was computed per sample as the square root of Simpson's diversity index over productive rearrangements. In TCRdb, the immuneACCESS table is reduced to in-frame sequences with V and J assigned. These tables do not hold every clone; where another copy was compared, an unresolved V gene accounts for under half, and the others remain unexplained. That table furnishes V, J and clone size, whereas the DNA furnished D and trimming. The sample includes 250,000 to 300,000 clones, with about 90% observed a single time. The top ten clonotypes cover around 1.3% of the sample.

Study-level results and caveats: The quantity of clinical and demographic metadata differed by source and by participant and was supplied without curation.

A note on this clone: Its antigen specificity is not known. Base qualities were left out, and no much larger clone turns up one base away.

Enrolling through a virtual design, the prospective study's participants ranged in age from about 18 to 89 years and lived across about two dozen United States geographic areas. In the prospective study, cohorts were assigned on the basis of participant-reported clinical history obtained from a screening survey and a study questionnaire. Each participant in the prospective study had whole blood, serum and a nasopharyngeal or oropharyngeal swab collected by mobile phlebotomists. Over an approximately two-month period, participants in the prospective study had the option of providing additional blood draws and questionnaires. Before DNA extraction, prospective study blood samples were shipped either frozen or at room temperature. Material: PBMCs or T cells enriched from blood (not recorded which). The origin of this receptor is a human donor in a cohort exposed to, infected with or recovered from COVID-19 (not recorded which). The donor label of this sample is uncertain.

The DNA is TGTGCCAGCAGCTTGGGGTATCGTGTGGCAGGGTCTGGCTACACCTTC. This sequence encodes CASSLGYRVAGSGYTF. This receptor chain uses TRBV5-6 and TRBJ1-2, and possibly TRBD1, on 5 matching bases. V gives up 0 bases and J gives up 7 bases, and the segment between their germline ends measures 19 bases. There are 16 amino acids in the CDR3, from cysteine to phenylalanine inclusive. Kept here is only the CDR3 DNA, which spans 48 bases and is read in frame from base 1. CDR1 and CDR2 (SGHDT, YYEEEE) derive from the germline V gene.